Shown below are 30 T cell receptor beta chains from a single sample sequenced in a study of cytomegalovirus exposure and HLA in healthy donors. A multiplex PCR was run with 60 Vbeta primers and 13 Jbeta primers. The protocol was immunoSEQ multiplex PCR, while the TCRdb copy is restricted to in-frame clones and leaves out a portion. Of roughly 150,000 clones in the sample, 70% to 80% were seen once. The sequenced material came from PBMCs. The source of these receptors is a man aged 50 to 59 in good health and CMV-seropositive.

In DNA, the CDR3 is TGTGCCAGCAGTGACTCGTACTTCGGGGAGCTGTTTTTT. Translated, it gives CASSDSYFGELFF. V and J are TRBV6-4 and TRBJ2-2; no clear D gene. The length of the CDR3 is 13 residues. V lost 0 bases, J lost 7 bases, and 6 bases lay in between. Germline-derived CDR1 and CDR2 are MRHNA and SNTAGT.

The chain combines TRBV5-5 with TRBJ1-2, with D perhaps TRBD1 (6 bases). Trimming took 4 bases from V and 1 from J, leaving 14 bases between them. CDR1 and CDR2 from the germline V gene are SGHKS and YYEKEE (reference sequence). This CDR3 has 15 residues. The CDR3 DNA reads TGTGCCAGCAGCCCGAACGGACAGCGTAACTATGGCTACACCTTC. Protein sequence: CASSPNGQRNYGYTF.

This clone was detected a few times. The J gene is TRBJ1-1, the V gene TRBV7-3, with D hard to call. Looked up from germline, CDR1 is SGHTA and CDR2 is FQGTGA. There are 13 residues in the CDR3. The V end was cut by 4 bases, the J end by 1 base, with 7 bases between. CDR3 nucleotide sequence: TGTGCCAGCAGCTCCGACAAGAACACTGAAGCTTTCTTT. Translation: CASSSDKNTEAFF.

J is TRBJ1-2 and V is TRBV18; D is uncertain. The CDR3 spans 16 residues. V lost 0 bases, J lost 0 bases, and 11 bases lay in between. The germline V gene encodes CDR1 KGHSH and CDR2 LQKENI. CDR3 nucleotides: TGTGCCAGCTCACCACCGAGCACCCCTTCTAACTATGGCTACACCTTC. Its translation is CASSPPSTPSNYGYTF.

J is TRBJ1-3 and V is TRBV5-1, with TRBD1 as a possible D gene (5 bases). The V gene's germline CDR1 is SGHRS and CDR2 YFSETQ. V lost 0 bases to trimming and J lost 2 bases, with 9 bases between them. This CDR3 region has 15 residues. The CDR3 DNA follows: TGCGCCAGCAGCTTGGCGCAGGGAACTGGAAACACCATATATTTT. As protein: CASSLAQGTGNTIYF.

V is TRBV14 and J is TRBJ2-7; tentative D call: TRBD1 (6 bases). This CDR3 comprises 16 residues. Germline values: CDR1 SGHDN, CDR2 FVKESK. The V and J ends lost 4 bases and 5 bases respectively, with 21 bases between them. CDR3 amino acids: CASSPTINRELDEQYF. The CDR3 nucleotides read TGTGCCAGCAGCCCCACCATTAACAGGGAGCTCGACGAGCAGTACTTC. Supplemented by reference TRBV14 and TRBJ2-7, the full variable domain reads EAGVTQFPSHSVIEKGQTVTLRCDPISGHDNLYWYRRVMGKEIKFLLHFVKESKQDESGMPNNRFLAERTGGTYSTLKVQPAELEDSGVYFCASSPTINRELDEQYFGPGTRLTVT.

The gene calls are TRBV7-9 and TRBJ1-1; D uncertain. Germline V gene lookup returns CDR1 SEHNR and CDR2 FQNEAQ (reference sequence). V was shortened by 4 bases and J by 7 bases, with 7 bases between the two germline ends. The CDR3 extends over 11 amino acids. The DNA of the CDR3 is TGTGCCAGCAGCTCCCTAAATGAAGCTTTCTTT. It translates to CASSSLNEAFF.

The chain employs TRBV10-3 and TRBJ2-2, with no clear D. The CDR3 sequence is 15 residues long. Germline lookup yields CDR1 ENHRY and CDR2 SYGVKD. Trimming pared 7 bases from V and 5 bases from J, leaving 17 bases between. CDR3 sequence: CAIMSSNYGTGELFF. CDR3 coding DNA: TGTGCCATCATGTCGAGCAACTACGGGACCGGGGAGCTGTTTTTT.

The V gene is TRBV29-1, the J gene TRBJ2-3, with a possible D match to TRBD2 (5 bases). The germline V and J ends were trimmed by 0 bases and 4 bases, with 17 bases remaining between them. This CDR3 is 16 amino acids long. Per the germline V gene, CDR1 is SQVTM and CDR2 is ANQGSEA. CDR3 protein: CSVEDRLRLASDTQYF. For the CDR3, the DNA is TGCAGCGTTGAAGATCGGCTCCGGCTAGCATCAGATACGCAGTATTTT.

CDR3 sequence reads: CASGLIISDTEAFF. The CDR3 nucleotides are TGTGCTAGTGGTTTGATAATTAGCGACACTGAAGCTTTCTTT. The chain joins TRBV12-5 to TRBJ1-1, with D uncertain. CDR3 length: 14 amino acids. CDR1 LGHNT and CDR2 FRNRAP come from the germline V gene. V lost 2 bases to trimming and J lost 3 bases, with 10 bases between them.

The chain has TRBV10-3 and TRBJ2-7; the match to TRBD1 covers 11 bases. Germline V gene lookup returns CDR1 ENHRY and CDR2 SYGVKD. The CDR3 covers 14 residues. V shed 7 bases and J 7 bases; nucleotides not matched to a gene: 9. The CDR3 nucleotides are TGTGCCATCACCCGGACAGGGGGCGGTGGGGAGCAGTACTTC. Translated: CAITRTGGGGEQYF.

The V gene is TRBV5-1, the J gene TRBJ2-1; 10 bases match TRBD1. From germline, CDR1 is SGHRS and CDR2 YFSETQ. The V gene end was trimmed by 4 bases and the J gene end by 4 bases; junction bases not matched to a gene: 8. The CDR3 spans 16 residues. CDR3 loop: CASSRLTGGQYNEQFF. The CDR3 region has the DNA TGCGCCAGCAGCCGTTTGACAGGGGGCCAGTACAATGAGCAGTTCTTC.

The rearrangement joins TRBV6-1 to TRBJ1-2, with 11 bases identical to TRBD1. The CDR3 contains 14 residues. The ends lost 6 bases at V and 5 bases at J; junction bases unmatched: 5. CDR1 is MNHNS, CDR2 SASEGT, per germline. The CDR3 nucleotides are TGTGCCAGCAGCCTCGGGACAGGGGGATATGGCTACACCTTC. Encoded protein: CASSLGTGGYGYTF.

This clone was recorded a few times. This CDR3 is CASAGTNSYEQYF. In DNA, the CDR3 is TGTGCCAGCGCCGGGACAAACTCCTACGAGCAGTACTTC. This sequence joins TRBV18 and TRBJ2-7; the D gene is possibly TRBD1 (6 bases). Per germline, CDR1 KGHSH and CDR2 LQKENI. This CDR3 is 13 amino acids long. V was clipped by 8 bases and J by 0 bases, with 11 bases between them.

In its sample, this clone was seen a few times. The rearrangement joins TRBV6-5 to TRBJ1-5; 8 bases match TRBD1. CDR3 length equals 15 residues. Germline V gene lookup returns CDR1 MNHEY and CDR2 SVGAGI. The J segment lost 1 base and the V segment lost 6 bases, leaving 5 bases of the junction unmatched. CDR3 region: CASSQGAGSNQPQHF. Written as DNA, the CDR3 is TGTGCCAGCAGCCAGGGGGCTGGGAGCAATCAGCCCCAGCATTTT.

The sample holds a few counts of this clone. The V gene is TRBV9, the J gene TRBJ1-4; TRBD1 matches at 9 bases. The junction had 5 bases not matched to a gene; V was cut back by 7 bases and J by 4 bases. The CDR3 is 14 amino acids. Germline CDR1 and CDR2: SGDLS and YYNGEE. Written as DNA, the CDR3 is TGTGCCAGCTCACAGGGGGCCCTTAATGAAAAACTGTTTTTT. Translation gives CASSQGALNEKLFF.

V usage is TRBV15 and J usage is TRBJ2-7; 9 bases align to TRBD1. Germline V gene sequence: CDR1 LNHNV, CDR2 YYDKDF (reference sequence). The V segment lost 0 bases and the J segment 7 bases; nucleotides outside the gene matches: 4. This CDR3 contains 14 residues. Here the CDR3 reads CATSREQGAGEQYF. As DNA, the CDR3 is TGTGCCACCAGCAGAGAACAGGGGGCGGGAGAGCAGTACTTC.

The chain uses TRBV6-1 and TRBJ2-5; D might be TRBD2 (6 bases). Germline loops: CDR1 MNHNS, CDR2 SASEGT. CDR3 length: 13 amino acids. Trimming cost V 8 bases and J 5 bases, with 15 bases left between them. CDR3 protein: CASALGGRETQYF. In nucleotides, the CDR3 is TGTGCCAGCGCCCTTGGAGGGAGGGAGACCCAGTACTTC.

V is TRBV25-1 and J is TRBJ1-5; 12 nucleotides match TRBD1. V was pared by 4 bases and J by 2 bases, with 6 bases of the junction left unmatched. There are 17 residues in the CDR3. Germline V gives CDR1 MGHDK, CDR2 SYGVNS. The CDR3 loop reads CASSGGTGGAGNQPQHF. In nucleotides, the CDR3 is TGTGCCAGCAGTGGAGGGACAGGGGGCGCGGGCAATCAGCCCCAGCATTTT.

CDR3 DNA: TGTGCCAGCCGGAGTAGCGGAGATACGCAGTATTTT. It specifies CASRSSGDTQYF. The V gene is TRBV6-5, the J gene TRBJ2-3, with D possibly matching TRBD2 (6 bases). Trimming removed 8 bases from V and 5 bases from J, with 11 bases in between. Germline V lookup: CDR1 MNHEY, CDR2 SVGAGI. This CDR3 region has 12 residues.

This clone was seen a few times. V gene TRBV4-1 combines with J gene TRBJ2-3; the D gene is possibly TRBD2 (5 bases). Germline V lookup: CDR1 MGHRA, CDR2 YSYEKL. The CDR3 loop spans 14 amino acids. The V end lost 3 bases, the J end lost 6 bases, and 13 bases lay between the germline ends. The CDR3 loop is CASSQLAAVDTQYF. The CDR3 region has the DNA TGCGCCAGCAGCCAGTTGGCAGCGGTGGATACGCAGTATTTT.

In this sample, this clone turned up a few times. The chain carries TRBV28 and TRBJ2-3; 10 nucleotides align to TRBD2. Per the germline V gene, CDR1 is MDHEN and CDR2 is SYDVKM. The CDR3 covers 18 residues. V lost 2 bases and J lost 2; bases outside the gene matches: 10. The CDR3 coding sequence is TGTGCCAGCAGTTTAGAAACGCTAGCGGGGGACAACACAGATACGCAGTATTTT. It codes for CASSLETLAGDNTDTQYF.

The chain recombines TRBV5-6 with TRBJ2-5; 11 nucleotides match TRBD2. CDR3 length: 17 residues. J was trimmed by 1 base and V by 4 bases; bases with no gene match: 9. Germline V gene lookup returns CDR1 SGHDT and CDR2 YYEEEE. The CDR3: CASSPGLGLAGQETQYF. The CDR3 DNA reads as TGTGCCAGCAGCCCGGGCCTAGGACTAGCGGGCCAAGAGACCCAGTACTTC. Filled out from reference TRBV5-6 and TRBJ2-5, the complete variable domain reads DAGVTQSPTHLIKTRGQQVTLRCSPKSGHDTVSWYQQALGQGPQFIFQYYEEEERQRGNFPDRFSGHQFPNYSSELNVNALLLGDSALYLCASSPGLGLAGQETQYFGPGTRLLVL.

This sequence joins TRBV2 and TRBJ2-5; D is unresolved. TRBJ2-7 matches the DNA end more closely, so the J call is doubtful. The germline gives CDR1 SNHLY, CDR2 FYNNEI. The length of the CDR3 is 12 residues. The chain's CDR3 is CASSEEFYEQYF. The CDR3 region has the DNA TGTGCCAGCAGTGAAGAGTTCTACGAGCAGTACTTC.

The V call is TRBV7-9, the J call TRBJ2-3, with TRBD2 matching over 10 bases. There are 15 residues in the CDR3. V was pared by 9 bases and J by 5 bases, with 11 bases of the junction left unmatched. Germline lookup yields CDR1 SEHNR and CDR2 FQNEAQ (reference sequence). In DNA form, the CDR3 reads TGTGCCAGAGAGCAACTAGCGGGGCGTGGAGATACGCAGTATTTT. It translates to CAREQLAGRGDTQYF. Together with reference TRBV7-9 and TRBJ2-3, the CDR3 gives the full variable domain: DTGVSQNPRHKITKRGQNVTFRCDPISEHNRLYWYRQTLGQGPEFLTYFQNEAQLEKSRLLSDRFSAERPKGSFSTLEIQRTEQGDSAMYLCAREQLAGRGDTQYFGPGTRLTVL.

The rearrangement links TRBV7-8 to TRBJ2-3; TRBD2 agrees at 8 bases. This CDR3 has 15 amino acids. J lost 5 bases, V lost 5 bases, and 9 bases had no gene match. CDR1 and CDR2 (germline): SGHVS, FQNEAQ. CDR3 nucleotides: TGTGCCAGCAGCCCCGGGACTAGTTTCAGAGATACGCAGTATTTT. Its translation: CASSPGTSFRDTQYF. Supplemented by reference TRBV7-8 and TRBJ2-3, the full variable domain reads GAGVSQSPRYKVAKRGQDVALRCDPISGHVSLFWYQQALGQGPEFLTYFQNEAQLDKSGLPSDRFFAERPEGSVSTLKIQRTQQEDSAVYLCASSPGTSFRDTQYFGPGTRLTVL.

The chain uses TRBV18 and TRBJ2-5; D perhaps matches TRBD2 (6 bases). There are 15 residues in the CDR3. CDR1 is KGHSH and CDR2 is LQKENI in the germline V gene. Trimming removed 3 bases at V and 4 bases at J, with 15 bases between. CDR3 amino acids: CASSPPSVGGETQYF. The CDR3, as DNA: TGTGCCAGCTCACCCCCGTCGGTGGGGGGAGAGACCCAGTACTTC. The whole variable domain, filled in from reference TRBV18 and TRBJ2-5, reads NAGVMQNPRHLVRRRGQEARLRCSPMKGHSHVYWYRQLPEEGLKFMVYLQKENIIDESGMPKERFSAEFPKEGPSILRIQQVVRGDSAAYFCASSPPSVGGETQYFGPGTRLLVL.

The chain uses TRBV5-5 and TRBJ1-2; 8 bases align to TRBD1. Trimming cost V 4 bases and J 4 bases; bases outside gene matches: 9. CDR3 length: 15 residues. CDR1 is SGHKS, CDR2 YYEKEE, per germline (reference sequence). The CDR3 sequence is CASSQETGQGYGYTF. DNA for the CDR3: TGTGCCAGCAGCCAAGAGACCGGACAGGGCTATGGCTACACCTTC.

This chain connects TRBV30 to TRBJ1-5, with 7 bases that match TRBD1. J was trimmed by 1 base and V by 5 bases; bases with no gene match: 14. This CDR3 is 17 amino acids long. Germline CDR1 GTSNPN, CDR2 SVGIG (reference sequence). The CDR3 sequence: CAWGRQNAGGSNQPQHF. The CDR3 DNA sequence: TGTGCCTGGGGTAGACAAAACGCAGGGGGGAGCAATCAGCCCCAGCATTTT.

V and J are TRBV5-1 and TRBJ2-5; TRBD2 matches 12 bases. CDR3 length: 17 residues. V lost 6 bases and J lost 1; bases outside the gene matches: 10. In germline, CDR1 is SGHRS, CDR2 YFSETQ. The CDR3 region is CASIGGASGGAQETQYF. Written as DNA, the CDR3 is TGCGCCAGCATCGGAGGGGCTAGCGGGGGGGCCCAAGAGACCCAGTACTTC.